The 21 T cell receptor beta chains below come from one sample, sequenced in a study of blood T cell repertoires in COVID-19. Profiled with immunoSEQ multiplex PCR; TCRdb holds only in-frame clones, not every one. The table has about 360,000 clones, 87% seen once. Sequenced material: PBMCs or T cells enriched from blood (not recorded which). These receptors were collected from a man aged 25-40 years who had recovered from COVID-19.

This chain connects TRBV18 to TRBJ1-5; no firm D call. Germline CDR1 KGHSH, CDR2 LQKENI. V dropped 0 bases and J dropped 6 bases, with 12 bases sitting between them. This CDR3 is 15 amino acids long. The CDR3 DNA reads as TGTGCCAGCTCACCACCTACTGACGGCGGTCAGCCCCAGCATTTT. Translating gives CASSPPTDGGQPQHF.

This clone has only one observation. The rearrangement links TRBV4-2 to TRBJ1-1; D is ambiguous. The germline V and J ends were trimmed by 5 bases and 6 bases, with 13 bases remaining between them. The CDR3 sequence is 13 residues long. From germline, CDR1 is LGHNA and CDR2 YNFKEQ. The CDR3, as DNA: TGTGCCAGCAGCGGCACAGCATTACCTGAAGCTTTCTTT. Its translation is CASSGTALPEAFF.

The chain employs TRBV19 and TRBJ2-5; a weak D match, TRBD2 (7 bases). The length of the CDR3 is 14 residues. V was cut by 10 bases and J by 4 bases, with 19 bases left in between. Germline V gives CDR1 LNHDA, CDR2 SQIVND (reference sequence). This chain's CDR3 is CATERGGGSETQYF. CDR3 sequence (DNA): TGTGCCACCGAGAGAGGGGGGGGATCAGAGACCCAGTACTTC.

The CDR3 is CASSLRTGDAFF. DNA for the CDR3: TGTGCCAGCAGTCTCCGGACAGGGGACGCTTTCTTT. This chain links TRBV27 with TRBJ1-1; TRBD1 matches 9 bases. The length of the CDR3 is 12 residues. Germline V CDR1 and CDR2: MNHEY, SMNVEV (reference sequence). With V trimmed by 5 bases and J by 11 bases, 6 bases remained unmatched.

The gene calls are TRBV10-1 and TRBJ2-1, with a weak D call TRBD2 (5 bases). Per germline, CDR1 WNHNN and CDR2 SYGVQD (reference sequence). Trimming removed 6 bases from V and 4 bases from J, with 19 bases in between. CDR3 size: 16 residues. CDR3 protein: CASSEGAWVDYNEQFF. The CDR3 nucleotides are TGCGCCAGCAGCGAGGGAGCTTGGGTCGATTACAATGAGCAGTTCTTC.

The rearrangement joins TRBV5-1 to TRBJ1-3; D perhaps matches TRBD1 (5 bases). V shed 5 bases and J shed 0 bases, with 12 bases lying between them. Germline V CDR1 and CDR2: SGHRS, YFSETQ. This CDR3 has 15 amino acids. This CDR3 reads CASRSTGISGNTIYF. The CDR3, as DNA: TGCGCCAGCAGATCCACAGGAATCTCTGGAAACACCATATATTTT.

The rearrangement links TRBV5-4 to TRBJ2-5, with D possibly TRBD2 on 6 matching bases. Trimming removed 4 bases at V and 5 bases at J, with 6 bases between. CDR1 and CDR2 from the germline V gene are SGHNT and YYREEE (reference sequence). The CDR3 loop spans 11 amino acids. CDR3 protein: CASSGGETQYF. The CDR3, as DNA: TGTGCCAGCAGCGGGGGGGAGACCCAGTACTTC.

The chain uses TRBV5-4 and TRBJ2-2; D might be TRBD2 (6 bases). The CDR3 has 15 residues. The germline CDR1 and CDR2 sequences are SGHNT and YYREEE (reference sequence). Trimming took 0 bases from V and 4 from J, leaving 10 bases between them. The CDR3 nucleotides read TGTGCCAGCAGCTTGGGCGGGGCACCCACCGGGGAGCTGTTTTTT. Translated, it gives CASSLGGAPTGELFF.

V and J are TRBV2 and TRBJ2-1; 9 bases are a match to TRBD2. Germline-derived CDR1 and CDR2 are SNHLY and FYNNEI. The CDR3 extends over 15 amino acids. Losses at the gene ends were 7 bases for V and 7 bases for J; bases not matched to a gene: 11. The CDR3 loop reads CASIPGAGGWNEQFF. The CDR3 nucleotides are TGTGCCAGCATCCCCGGCGCGGGAGGGTGGAATGAGCAGTTCTTC.

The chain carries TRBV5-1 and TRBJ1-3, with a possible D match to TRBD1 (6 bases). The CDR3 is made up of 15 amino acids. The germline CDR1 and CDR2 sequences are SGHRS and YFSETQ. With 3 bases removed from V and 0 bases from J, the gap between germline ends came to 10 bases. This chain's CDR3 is CASSSGQSSGNTIYF. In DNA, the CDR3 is TGCGCCAGCAGCTCTGGACAGAGCTCTGGAAACACCATATATTTT.

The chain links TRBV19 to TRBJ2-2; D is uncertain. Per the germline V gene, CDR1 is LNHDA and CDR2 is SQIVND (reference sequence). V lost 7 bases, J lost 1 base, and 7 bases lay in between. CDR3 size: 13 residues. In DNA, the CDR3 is TGTGCCAGTATCCACAGGAACACCGGGGAGCTGTTTTTT. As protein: CASIHRNTGELFF.

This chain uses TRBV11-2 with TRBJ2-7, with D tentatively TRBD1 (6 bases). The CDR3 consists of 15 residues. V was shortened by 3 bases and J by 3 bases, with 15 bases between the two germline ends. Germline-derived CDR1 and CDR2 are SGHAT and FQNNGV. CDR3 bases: TGTGCCAGCAGCTTTCGCCGGACAGCATACTACGAGCAGTACTTC. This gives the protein CASSFRRTAYYEQYF.

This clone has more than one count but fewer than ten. In DNA, the CDR3 is TGTGCCAGCAGCTTAACACCCATCACAGATACGCAGTATTTT. Translating gives CASSLTPITDTQYF. The chain employs TRBV11-3 and TRBJ2-3; D uncertain. V was cut by 2 bases and J by 2 bases, with 8 bases left in between. Germline V lookup: CDR1 SGHNT, CDR2 YENEEA. The CDR3 covers 14 residues.

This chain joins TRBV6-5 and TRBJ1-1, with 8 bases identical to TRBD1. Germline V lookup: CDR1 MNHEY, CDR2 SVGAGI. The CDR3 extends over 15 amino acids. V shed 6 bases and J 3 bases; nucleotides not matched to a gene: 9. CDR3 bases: TGTGCCAGCAGGGAGACAGGGGTCCTGGACACTGAAGCTTTCTTT. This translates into CASRETGVLDTEAFF.

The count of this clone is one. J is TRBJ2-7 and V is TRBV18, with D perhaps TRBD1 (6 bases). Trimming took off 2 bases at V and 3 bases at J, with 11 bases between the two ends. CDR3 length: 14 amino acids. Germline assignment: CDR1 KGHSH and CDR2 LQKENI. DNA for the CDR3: TGTGCCAGCTCACCAACCCAGACAGGCTACGAGCAGTACTTC. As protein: CASSPTQTGYEQYF.

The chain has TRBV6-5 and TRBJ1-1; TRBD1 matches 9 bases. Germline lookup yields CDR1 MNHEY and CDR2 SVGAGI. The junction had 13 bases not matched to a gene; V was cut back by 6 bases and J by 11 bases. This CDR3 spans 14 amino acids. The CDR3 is CASSQLQGATAAFF. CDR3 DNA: TGTGCCAGCAGCCAGCTACAGGGGGCGACCGCGGCTTTCTTT.

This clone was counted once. CDR3 region: CASSLASGGIYNEQFF. CDR3 DNA: TGTGCCAGCAGCTTAGCGAGCGGGGGTATATACAATGAGCAGTTCTTC. This chain uses TRBV7-2 with TRBJ2-1; TRBD2 agrees at 8 bases. This CDR3 spans 16 amino acids. From germline, CDR1 is SGHTA and CDR2 FQGNSA. Trimming cost V 0 bases and J 4 bases; bases outside gene matches: 5.

As DNA, the CDR3 is TGTGCCAGCAGCTTCGACAGGGAGTTCGGCGAGCAGTACTTC. Translating gives CASSFDREFGEQYF. The chain uses TRBV9 and TRBJ2-7; 7 nucleotides agree with TRBD1. The junction had 10 bases not matched to a gene; V was cut back by 4 bases and J by 6 bases. The CDR3 runs to 14 residues. CDR1 is SGDLS and CDR2 is YYNGEE in the germline V gene.

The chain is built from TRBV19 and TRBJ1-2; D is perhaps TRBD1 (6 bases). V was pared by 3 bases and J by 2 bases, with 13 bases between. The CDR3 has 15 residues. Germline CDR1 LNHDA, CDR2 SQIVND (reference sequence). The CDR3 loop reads CASSIGGANNYGYTF. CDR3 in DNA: TGTGCCAGTAGTATTGGGGGGGCTAACAACTATGGCTACACCTTC.

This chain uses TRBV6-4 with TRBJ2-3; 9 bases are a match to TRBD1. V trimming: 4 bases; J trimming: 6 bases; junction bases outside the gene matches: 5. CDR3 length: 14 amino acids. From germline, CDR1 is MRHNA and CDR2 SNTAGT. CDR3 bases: TGTGCCAGCAGTGTCGACAGGGGGGTCGATACGCAGTATTTT. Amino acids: CASSVDRGVDTQYF.

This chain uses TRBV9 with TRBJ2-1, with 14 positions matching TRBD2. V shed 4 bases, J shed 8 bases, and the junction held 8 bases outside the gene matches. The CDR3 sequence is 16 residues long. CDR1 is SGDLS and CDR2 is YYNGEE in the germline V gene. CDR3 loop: CASSSRTSGGIDEQFF. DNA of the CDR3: TGTGCCAGCAGCTCCCGGACTAGCGGGGGGATAGATGAGCAGTTCTTC.